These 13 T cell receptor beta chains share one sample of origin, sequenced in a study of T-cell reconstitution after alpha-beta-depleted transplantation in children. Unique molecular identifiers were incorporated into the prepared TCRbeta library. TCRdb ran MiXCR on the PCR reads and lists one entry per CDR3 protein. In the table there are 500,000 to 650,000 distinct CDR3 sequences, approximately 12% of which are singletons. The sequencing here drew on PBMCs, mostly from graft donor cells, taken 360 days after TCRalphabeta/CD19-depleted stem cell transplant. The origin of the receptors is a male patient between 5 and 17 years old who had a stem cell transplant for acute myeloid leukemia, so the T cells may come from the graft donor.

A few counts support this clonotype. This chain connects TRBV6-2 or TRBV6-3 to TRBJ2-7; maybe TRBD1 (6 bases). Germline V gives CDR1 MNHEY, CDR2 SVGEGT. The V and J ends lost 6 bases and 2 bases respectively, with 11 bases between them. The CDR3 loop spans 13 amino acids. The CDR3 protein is CASRQGRTYEQYF. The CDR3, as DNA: TGTGCCAGCAGACAGGGTCGGACCTACGAGCAGTACTTC.

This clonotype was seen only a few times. The CDR3 spells CASSQGRLAGVKQFF. In nucleotides, the CDR3 is TGCGCCAGCAGCCAAGGAAGGCTAGCGGGAGTGAAGCAGTTCTTC. The gene calls are TRBV4-3 and TRBJ2-1; 10 positions match TRBD2. Germline V gene data show CDR1 as LGHNA and CDR2 as YSLEER. V shed 1 base, J shed 11 bases, and the junction held 8 bases outside the gene matches. The CDR3 sequence is 15 residues long.

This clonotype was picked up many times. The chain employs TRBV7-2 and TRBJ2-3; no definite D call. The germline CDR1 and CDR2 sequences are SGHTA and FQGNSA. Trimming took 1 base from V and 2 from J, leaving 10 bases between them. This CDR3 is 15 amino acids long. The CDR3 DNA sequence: TGTGCCAGCAGCTTAGGTCCGCTGTTCACAGATACGCAGTATTTT. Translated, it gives CASSLGPLFTDTQYF. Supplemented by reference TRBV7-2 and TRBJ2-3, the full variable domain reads GAGVSQSPSNKVTEKGKDVELRCDPISGHTALYWYRQSLGQGLEFLIYFQGNSAPDKSGLPSDRFSAERTGGSVSTLTIQRTQQEDSAVYLCASSLGPLFTDTQYFGPGTRLTVL.

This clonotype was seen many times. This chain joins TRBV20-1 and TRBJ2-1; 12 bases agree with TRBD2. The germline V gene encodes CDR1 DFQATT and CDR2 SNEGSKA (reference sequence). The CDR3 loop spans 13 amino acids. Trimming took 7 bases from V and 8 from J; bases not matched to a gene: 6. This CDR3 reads CSGRLAGAHEQFF. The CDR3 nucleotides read TGCAGTGGGCGACTAGCGGGAGCCCATGAGCAGTTCTTC.

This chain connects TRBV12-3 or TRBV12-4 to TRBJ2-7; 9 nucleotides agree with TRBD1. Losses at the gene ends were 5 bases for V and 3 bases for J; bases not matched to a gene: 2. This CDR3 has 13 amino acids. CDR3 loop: CASSMTGGYEQYF. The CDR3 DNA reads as TGTGCCAGCAGTATGACAGGGGGCTACGAGCAGTACTTC.

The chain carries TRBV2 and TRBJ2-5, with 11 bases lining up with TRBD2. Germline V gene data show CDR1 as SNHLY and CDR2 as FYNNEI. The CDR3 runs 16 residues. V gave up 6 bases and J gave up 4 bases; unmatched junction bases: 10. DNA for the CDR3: TGTGCCAGCAGCCGAAGGACTAGCGGGTGGTCAGAGACCCAGTACTTC. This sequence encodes CASSRRTSGWSETQYF.

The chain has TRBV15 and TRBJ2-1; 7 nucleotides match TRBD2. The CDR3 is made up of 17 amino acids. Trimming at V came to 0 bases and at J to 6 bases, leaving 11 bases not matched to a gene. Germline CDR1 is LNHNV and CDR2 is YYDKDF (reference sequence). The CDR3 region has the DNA TGTGCCACCAGCAGAGATCTAGGACTAGTCGGGGGCAATGAGCAGTTCTTC. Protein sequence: CATSRDLGLVGGNEQFF.

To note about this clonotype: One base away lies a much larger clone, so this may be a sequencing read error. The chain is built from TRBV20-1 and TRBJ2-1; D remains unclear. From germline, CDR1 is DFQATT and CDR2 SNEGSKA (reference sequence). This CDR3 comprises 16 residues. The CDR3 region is CCARGLVPNLYNEQFF. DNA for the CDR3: TGCTGTGCTAGAGGCCTAGTCCCGAATTTGTACAATGAGCAGTTCTTC.

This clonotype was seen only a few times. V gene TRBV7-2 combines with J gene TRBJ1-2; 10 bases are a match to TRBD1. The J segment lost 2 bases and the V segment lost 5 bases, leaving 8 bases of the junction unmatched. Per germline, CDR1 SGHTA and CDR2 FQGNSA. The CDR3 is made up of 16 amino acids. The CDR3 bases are TGTGCCAGCAGCCCGGGACAGGGGCTAATAAACTATGGCTACACCTTC. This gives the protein CASSPGQGLINYGYTF.

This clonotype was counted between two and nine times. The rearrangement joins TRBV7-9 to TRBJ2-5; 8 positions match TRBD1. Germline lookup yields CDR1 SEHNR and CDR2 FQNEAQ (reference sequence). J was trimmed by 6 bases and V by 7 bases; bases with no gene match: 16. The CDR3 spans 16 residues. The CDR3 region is CASKPTTGAIIKTQYF. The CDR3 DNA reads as TGTGCCAGCAAGCCAACGACAGGGGCGATAATAAAGACCCAGTACTTC.

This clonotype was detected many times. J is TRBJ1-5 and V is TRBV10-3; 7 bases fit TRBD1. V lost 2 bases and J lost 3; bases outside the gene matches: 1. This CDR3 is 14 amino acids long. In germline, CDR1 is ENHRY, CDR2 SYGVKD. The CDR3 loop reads CAISEGTANQPQHF. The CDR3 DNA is TGTGCCATCAGTGAGGGGACAGCCAATCAGCCCCAGCATTTT.

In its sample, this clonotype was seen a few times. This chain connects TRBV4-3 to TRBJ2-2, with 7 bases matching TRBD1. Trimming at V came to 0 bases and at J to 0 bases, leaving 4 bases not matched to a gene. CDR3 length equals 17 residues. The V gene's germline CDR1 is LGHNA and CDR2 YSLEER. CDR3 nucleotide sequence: TGCGCCAGCAGCCAAGATGGGACAGTCACGAACACCGGGGAGCTGTTTTTT. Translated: CASSQDGTVTNTGELFF.

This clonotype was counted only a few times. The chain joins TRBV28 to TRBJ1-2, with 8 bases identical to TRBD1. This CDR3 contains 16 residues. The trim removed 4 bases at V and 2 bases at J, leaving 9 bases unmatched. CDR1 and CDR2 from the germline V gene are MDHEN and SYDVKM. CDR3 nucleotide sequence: TGTGCCAGCAGTTACCTATCCGGGACAGGCAACTATGGCTACACCTTC. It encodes CASSYLSGTGNYGYTF.